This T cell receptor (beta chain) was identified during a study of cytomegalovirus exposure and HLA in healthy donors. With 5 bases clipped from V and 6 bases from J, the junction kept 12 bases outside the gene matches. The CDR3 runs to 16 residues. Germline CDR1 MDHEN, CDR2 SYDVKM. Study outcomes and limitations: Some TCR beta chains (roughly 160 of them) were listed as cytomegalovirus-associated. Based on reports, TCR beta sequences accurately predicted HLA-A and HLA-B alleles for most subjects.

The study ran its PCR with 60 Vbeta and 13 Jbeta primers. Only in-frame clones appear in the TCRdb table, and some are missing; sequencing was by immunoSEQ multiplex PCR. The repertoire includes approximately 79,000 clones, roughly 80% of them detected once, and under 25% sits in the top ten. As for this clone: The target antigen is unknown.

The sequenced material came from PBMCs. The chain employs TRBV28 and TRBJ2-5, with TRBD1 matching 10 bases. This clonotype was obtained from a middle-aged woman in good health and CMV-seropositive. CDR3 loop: CASSPWTGGIGQTQYF. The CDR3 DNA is TGTGCCAGCAGTCCATGGACAGGGGGGATCGGTCAGACCCAGTACTTC.